Following are 24 T cell receptor beta chains from one sample sequenced in a study of T cells after yellow fever vaccination. TCRdb ran MiXCR on the 5' RACE reads and lists one entry per CDR3 protein. The table includes some 500,000 distinct CDR3 sequences, about 14% detected once. Here the sequenced sample was PBMCs, taken on the day of the yellow fever booster vaccination. The source of these receptors is a man aged 25 to 40 who received the YFV17D yellow fever vaccine.

This clonotype was seen only a few times. The chain uses TRBV29-1 and TRBJ2-5, with 14 bases aligning to TRBD2. The ends lost 7 bases at V and 4 bases at J; junction bases unmatched: 2. Per the germline V gene, CDR1 is SQVTM and CDR2 is ANQGSEA. The CDR3 runs 13 residues. The CDR3 region has the DNA TGCAGCGCTGGGACTAGCGGGAGAGAGACCCAGTACTTC. Residues: CSAGTSGRETQYF.

This clonotype was detected a few times. This chain links TRBV4-2 with TRBJ2-3; 10 nucleotides agree with TRBD1. The germline gives CDR1 LGHNA, CDR2 YNFKEQ. Germline trimming cut 4 bases from V and 5 bases from J; bases unmatched to any gene: 12. The CDR3 runs to 17 residues. In nucleotides, the CDR3 is TGTGCCAGCAGCCCCCGCAACTCCGGGACAGGGGTAGATACGCAGTATTTT. This gives the protein CASSPRNSGTGVDTQYF.

This clonotype was counted between two and nine times. V is TRBV20-1 and J is TRBJ2-1; TRBD2 aligns across 8 bases. Germline values: CDR1 DFQATT, CDR2 SNEGSKA (reference sequence). The CDR3 totals 15 residues. After removal of 7 bases from V and 7 bases from J, the junction contained 15 bases not matched to a gene. CDR3 region: CSVNPREGVQNEQFF. The CDR3 DNA follows: TGCAGTGTCAACCCCCGGGAGGGGGTACAAAATGAGCAGTTCTTC.

This clonotype was counted between two and nine times. The chain joins TRBV12-3 or TRBV12-4 to TRBJ2-3; TRBD2 might be the D (6 bases). The ends were cut back, 7 bases at V and 4 bases at J, with 12 bases in the middle. CDR3 length: 13 amino acids. This CDR3 is CASTGDGSDTQYF. CDR3 DNA: TGTGCCAGCACGGGAGACGGCTCAGATACGCAGTATTTT.

This clonotype was seen a handful of times. V gene TRBV20-1 combines with J gene TRBJ2-7; TRBD2 agrees at 10 bases. Germline assignment: CDR1 DFQATT and CDR2 SNEGSKA (reference sequence). Germline trimming cut 1 base from V and 2 bases from J; bases unmatched to any gene: 8. This CDR3 is built from 16 residues. CDR3 protein: CSARGASGSDTYEQYF. As DNA, the CDR3 is TGCAGTGCTAGAGGAGCTAGCGGGAGTGACACCTACGAGCAGTACTTC.

The table lists this clonotype with a few counts. V and J are TRBV5-1 and TRBJ2-1; D may match TRBD1 or TRBD2 (5 bases each). CDR3 length: 15 amino acids. Trimming took 1 base from V and 2 from J, leaving 10 bases between them. The germline V gene has CDR1 SGHRS and CDR2 YFSETQ. The CDR3 coding sequence is TGCGCCAGCAGCTTGCTGAGGGGCCCCTACAATGAGCAGTTCTTC. Protein sequence: CASSLLRGPYNEQFF.

This clonotype was picked up a small number of times. The chain has TRBV9 and TRBJ2-1; TRBD1 aligns across 8 bases. Germline lookup yields CDR1 SGDLS and CDR2 YYNGEE. V trimming: 0 bases; J trimming: 6 bases; junction bases outside the gene matches: 11. CDR3 length equals 17 residues. In DNA form, the CDR3 reads TGTGCCAGCAGCGTAGTGGCAGGGGGCTTGGCGTCCAATGAGCAGTTCTTC. Protein product: CASSVVAGGLASNEQFF.

This clonotype was picked up a small number of times. The V and J genes are TRBV6-2 or TRBV6-3 and TRBJ2-7; unclear D gene. CDR1 and CDR2 (germline): MNHEY, SVGEGT. V gave up 4 bases and J gave up 2 bases, with 9 bases separating them. The CDR3 extends over 13 amino acids. The CDR3 sequence: CASSSQVAYEQYF. The CDR3, as DNA: TGTGCCAGCAGTTCCCAGGTTGCCTACGAGCAGTACTTC.

The rearrangement uses TRBV20-1 and TRBJ2-5; 7 bases line up with TRBD1. The germline V gene encodes CDR1 DFQATT and CDR2 SNEGSKA (reference sequence). This CDR3 is 15 amino acids long. Trimming at V came to 0 bases and at J to 3 bases, leaving 7 bases not matched to a gene. CDR3 in amino acids: CSARDEGAGKETQYF. For the CDR3, the DNA is TGCAGTGCTAGAGATGAGGGGGCCGGGAAAGAGACCCAGTACTTC.

A few counts support this clonotype. The V gene is TRBV12-3 or TRBV12-4, the J gene TRBJ2-3; 8 positions agree with TRBD2. The V and J ends lost 10 bases and 0 bases, in that order; junction bases with no gene match: 6. This CDR3 is built from 14 residues. This chain's CDR3 is CATRLALSTDTQYF. DNA of the CDR3: TGTGCCACCAGACTAGCGCTTAGCACAGATACGCAGTATTTT.

This clonotype was counted between two and nine times. The V call is TRBV12-3 or TRBV12-4, the J call TRBJ2-4; D ambiguous. V was shortened by 4 bases and J by 6 bases, with 10 bases between the two germline ends. This CDR3 contains 13 residues. The CDR3 spells CASSSSQPNIQYF. As DNA, the CDR3 is TGTGCCAGCAGTTCGTCCCAGCCAAACATTCAGTACTTC.

This clonotype was seen a handful of times. The V call is TRBV7-2, the J call TRBJ2-7, with unresolved D. Trimming stripped 2 bases from V and 6 bases from J, with 11 bases between. CDR3 length: 13 residues. The germline V gene has CDR1 SGHTA and CDR2 FQGNSA. In DNA form, the CDR3 reads TGTGCCAGCAGCTTACCCCCTGGCGGCGAGCAGTACTTC. This encodes CASSLPPGGEQYF.

The chain carries TRBV27 and TRBJ2-5; no clear D gene. V lost 7 bases, J lost 4 bases, and 13 bases lay in between. From germline, CDR1 is MNHEY and CDR2 SMNVEV (reference sequence). CDR3 length equals 13 residues. The CDR3 loop is CASNLRVGETQYF. The CDR3 nucleotides are TGTGCCAGCAATCTCCGGGTCGGAGAGACCCAGTACTTC.

There are many counts of this clonotype. The chain joins TRBV7-2 to TRBJ2-2; tentative D call: TRBD2 (5 bases). Per the germline V gene, CDR1 is SGHTA and CDR2 is FQGNSA. This CDR3 comprises 14 residues. V shed 3 bases and J shed 4 bases, with 9 bases lying between them. The CDR3 spells CASSLAGGTGELFF. The CDR3 bases are TGTGCCAGCAGCTTGGCGGGCGGCACCGGGGAGCTGTTTTTT. Supplemented by reference TRBV7-2 and TRBJ2-2, the full variable domain reads GAGVSQSPSNKVTEKGKDVELRCDPISGHTALYWYRQSLGQGLEFLIYFQGNSAPDKSGLPSDRFSAERTGGSVSTLTIQRTQQEDSAVYLCASSLAGGTGELFFGEGSRLTVL.

This clonotype has just a few counts. The genes are TRBV5-1 and TRBJ1-2, with D hard to call. Germline CDR1 and CDR2: SGHRS and YFSETQ. The CDR3 contains 14 residues. V was clipped by 0 bases and J by 6 bases, with 12 bases between them. The chain's CDR3 is CASSLGSGSDGYTF. CDR3 nucleotide sequence: TGCGCCAGCAGCTTGGGTTCCGGGAGCGATGGCTACACCTTC. Filled out from reference TRBV5-1 and TRBJ1-2, the complete variable domain reads KAGVTQTPRYLIKTRGQQVTLSCSPISGHRSVSWYQQTPGQGLQFLFEYFSETQRNKGNFPGRFSGRQFSNSRSEMNVSTLELGDSALYLCASSLGSGSDGYTFGSGTRLTVV.

This clonotype was observed at least ten times. The chain is built from TRBV5-6 and TRBJ2-2; weak D call: TRBD2 (6 bases). CDR1 and CDR2 from the germline V gene are SGHDT and YYEEEE. Trimming removed 3 bases at V and 7 bases at J, with 10 bases between. The CDR3 runs 13 residues. CDR3 DNA: TGTGCCAGCAGCTCTCGGGGGAACGGGGAGCTGTTTTTT. Translating gives CASSSRGNGELFF.

This clonotype was counted many times. CDR3 DNA sequence: TGTGCCAGCAGCCAAGATGGGCGGTCACAAGAGACCCAGTACTTC. Protein: CASSQDGRSQETQYF. The chain joins TRBV4-2 to TRBJ2-5; D unclear. The CDR3 is 15 amino acids. V was shortened by 0 bases and J by 2 bases, with 10 bases between the two germline ends. The V gene's germline CDR1 is LGHNA and CDR2 YNFKEQ.

This clonotype was seen ten or more times. The chain links TRBV5-1 to TRBJ2-4; D is ambiguous. Germline loops: CDR1 SGHRS, CDR2 YFSETQ. This CDR3 spans 13 amino acids. V was trimmed by 5 bases and J by 6 bases, leaving 12 bases between them. The CDR3 region is CASRVDGVNIQYF. Here the CDR3 DNA reads TGCGCCAGCAGAGTGGATGGGGTAAACATTCAGTACTTC. The variable domain in full, with the rest retrieved from reference TRBV5-1 and TRBJ2-4, is KAGVTQTPRYLIKTRGQQVTLSCSPISGHRSVSWYQQTPGQGLQFLFEYFSETQRNKGNFPGRFSGRQFSNSRSEMNVSTLELGDSALYLCASRVDGVNIQYFGAGTRLSVL.

The chain has TRBV28 and TRBJ2-7; 8 bases line up with TRBD2. Unmatched junction bases numbered 10, after V lost 7 bases and J lost 2 bases. Germline assignment: CDR1 MDHEN and CDR2 SYDVKM. This CDR3 is built from 15 residues. The CDR3, as DNA: TGTGCCAGCATTCCCTCAGGCGGGAGGCCCTACGAGCAGTACTTC. It encodes CASIPSGGRPYEQYF.

The chain recombines TRBV19 with TRBJ2-2; 8 bases fit TRBD2. CDR1 and CDR2 from the germline V gene are LNHDA and SQIVND (reference sequence). CDR3 length: 15 residues. V trimming: 7 bases; J trimming: 4 bases; junction bases outside the gene matches: 8. The CDR3 sequence is CASTRAGDVTGELFF. CDR3 nucleotides: TGTGCCAGTACTCGAGCGGGAGACGTCACCGGGGAGCTGTTTTTT.

CDR3 sequence: CSAKGTSGRSSYEQYF. The CDR3 region has the DNA TGCAGTGCGAAAGGGACTAGCGGGAGGAGCTCCTACGAGCAGTACTTC. The rearrangement joins TRBV20-1 to TRBJ2-7, with 15 bases that match TRBD2. V gave up 6 bases and J gave up 0 bases; unmatched junction bases: 6. Germline V gene sequence: CDR1 DFQATT, CDR2 SNEGSKA (reference sequence). This CDR3 has 16 amino acids.

This clonotype was counted a few times. This chain connects TRBV7-2 to TRBJ2-3, with 8 nucleotides matching TRBD2. After removal of 0 bases from V and 4 bases from J, the junction contained 6 bases not matched to a gene. Germline V CDR1 and CDR2: SGHTA, FQGNSA. The length of the CDR3 is 16 residues. The CDR3 is CASSLAGSGTSDTQYF. The CDR3 DNA sequence: TGTGCCAGCAGCTTAGCAGGTAGCGGGACGTCAGATACGCAGTATTTT.

The chain couples TRBV21-1 to TRBJ2-3; no check of the table's D call, TRBD1, against the DNA was made. TRBV21-1 is flagged as a pseudogene. CDR3 length: 17 residues. CDR3 DNA sequence: TGTGCCAGCAGCAAAGGTCGTAGGGACCGACTCACAGATACGCAGTATTTT. This encodes CASSKGRRDRLTDTQYF.

The chain combines TRBV28 with TRBJ2-2; tentatively, D is TRBD2 (6 bases). The V end lost 4 bases, the J end lost 14 bases, and 17 bases lay between the germline ends. This CDR3 is 13 amino acids long. Germline-derived CDR1 and CDR2 are MDHEN and SYDVKM. In DNA form, the CDR3 reads TGTGCCAGCAGTTATGGGCGGGGAGGTACCCTGTTTTTT. Its protein is CASSYGRGGTLFF.